This entry describes one T cell receptor beta chain. The record originates from a study of blood T cell repertoires in COVID-19. Background on the study: Specimens from acute and convalescent COVID-19 originated in the United States, Italy and Spain. PBMCs, B-cell-depleted T cells, or T cells provided the cDNA or gDNA that made up the material.

Original handling: The authors estimated nucleated cell counts from reference gene primer amplification. Profiled with immunoSEQ multiplex PCR; TCRdb holds only in-frame clones, not every one. V and J calls and clone size come straight from that table; D and trimming were deduced from the DNA. The sample holds around 460,000 clones; roughly 89% are singletons and the top ten take roughly 0.84%. There are 15 residues in the CDR3. Germline CDR1 is MGHDK and CDR2 is SYGVNS. Trimming pared 2 bases from V and 5 bases from J, leaving 15 bases between. Followed longitudinally, the Seattle patients had been enrolled during active infection.

The receptor was isolated from a man aged 18 to 30 with COVID-19, enrolled during active disease. What was sequenced was peripheral blood. The chain employs TRBV25-1 and TRBJ2-5; TRBD2 is a possible D gene (6 bases). CDR3 residues: CASSEMRGLGETQYF. CDR3 sequence (DNA): TGTGCCAGCAGTGAAATGCGGGGTTTGGGGGAGACCCAGTACTTC.